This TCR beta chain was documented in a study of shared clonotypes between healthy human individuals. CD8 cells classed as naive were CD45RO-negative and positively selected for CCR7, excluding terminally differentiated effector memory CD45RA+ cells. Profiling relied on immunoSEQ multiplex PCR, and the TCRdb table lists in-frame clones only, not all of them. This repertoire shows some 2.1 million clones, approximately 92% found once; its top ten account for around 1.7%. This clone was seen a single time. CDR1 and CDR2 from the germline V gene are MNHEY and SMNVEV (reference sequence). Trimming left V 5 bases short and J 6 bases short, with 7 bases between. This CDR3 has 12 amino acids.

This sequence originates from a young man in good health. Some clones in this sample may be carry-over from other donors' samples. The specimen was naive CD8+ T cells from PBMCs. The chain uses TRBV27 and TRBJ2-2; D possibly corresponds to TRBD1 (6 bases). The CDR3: CASSHRAGELFF. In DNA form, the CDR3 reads TGTGCCAGCAGTCACAGGGCCGGGGAGCTGTTTTTT.